These T cell receptor beta chains were read from a single sample in a study of beta chain features in type 1 diabetes. Produced via immunoSEQ multiplex PCR; TCRdb's table is partial and in-frame only. The table has 600,000 to 650,000 clones, around 16% seen once. The source material was naive CD4+ T cells from blood. Receptors were obtained from a man younger than 30 in good health. Both conserved end residues are part of each CDR3. A D gene is named only where the DNA matches it firmly. The size entry is marked missing in some rows and otherwise reads once, few, many or a size class.

d_gene | j_gene | v_gene | abundance | CDR3nt | CDR3aa
. | TRBJ1-3 | TRBV5-4 | few | TGTGCCAGCAGCCGGTTTGTGGAAAGCTCTGGAAACACCATATATTTT | CASSRFVESSGNTIYF
. | TRBJ1-1 | TRBV30 | few | TGTGCCTGGAGTGATATCAGACAAGCTTTCTTT | CAWSDIRQAFF
. | TRBJ2-7 | TRBV7-9 | few | TGTGCCAGCTCCCGCACGGGTGGGACCTACGAGCAGTACTTC | CASSRTGGTYEQYF
TRBD2 | TRBJ2-7 | TRBV15 | few | TGTGCCACCAGCAGCGGACTAGCGGCCAGCTCCTACGAGCAGTACTTC | CATSSGLAASSYEQYF
. | TRBJ1-1 | TRBV7-9 | few | TGTGCCAGCAGCAAGGACTTGAACACTGAAGCTTTCTTT | CASSKDLNTEAFF
. | TRBJ2-1 | TRBV25-1 | few | TGTGCCAGCAGTGAATCTGCAGGCAGTTCAAATGAGCAGTTCTTC | CASSESAGSSNEQFF
. | TRBJ1-1 | TRBV27 | . | TGTGCCAGCAGTTTGGGGGGTCCGAACACTGAAGCTTTCTTT | CASSLGGPNTEAFF
. | TRBJ2-6 | TRBV4-3 | many | TGCGCCAGCAGCGGAAGACAGGCCTCAGCCTCTGGGGCCAACGTCCTGACTTTC | CASSGRQASASGANVLTF
. | TRBJ2-7 | TRBV29-1 | . | TGCAGCGTTATCAGGGCCTACGAGCAGTACTTC | CSVIRAYEQYF
TRBD2 | TRBJ2-1 | TRBV19 | few | TGTGCCGCCGGGGGGGGACTCCTAGGAGACAATGAGCAGTTCTTC | CAAGGGLLGDNEQFF
. | TRBJ2-5 | TRBV7-9 | few | TGTGCCAGTACCCCGGATGAATTACAAGAGACCCAGTACTTC | CASTPDELQETQYF
TRBD1 | TRBJ2-3 | TRBV4-3 | few | TGCGCCAGCAGCCAAAGTCTCAGGGGGACGGATACGCAGTATTTT | CASSQSLRGTDTQYF
. | TRBJ2-1 | TRBV6-5 | . | TGTGCCAGCAGTTACAGCAGGCTTTACAATGAGCAGTTCTTC | CASSYSRLYNEQFF
. | TRBJ1-2 | TRBV18 | . | TGTGCCAGCTCACCACCGCTTGGGAATAACTATGGCTACACCTTC | CASSPPLGNNYGYTF
TRBD1 | TRBJ2-5 | TRBV5-4 | . | TGTGCCAGCAGTAGAGGACAGGGCCAAGAGACCCAGTACTTC | CASSRGQGQETQYF
TRBD2 | TRBJ2-3 | TRBV6-5 | . | TGTGCCAGCAGTTACATAGGGGTAGCGGGAGATACGCAGTATTTT | CASSYIGVAGDTQYF
. | TRBJ1-1 | TRBV25-1 | . | TGTGCCAGCATCAGGACGGACAGCTCGGCTGAAGCTTTCTTT | CASIRTDSSAEAFF
TRBD1 | TRBJ1-6 | TRBV25-1 | few | TGTGCCAGCAGTGCCGGACAGGGGGATTCACCCCTCCACTTT | CASSAGQGDSPLHF
TRBD2 | TRBJ2-5 | TRBV9 | few | TGTGCCAGCGGAAAGCGGGGGGACGAGACCCAGTACTTC | CASGKRGDETQYF
. | TRBJ2-7 | TRBV19 | few | TGTGCCAGTAGTATCGCCAGGCCCTACGAGCAGTACTTC | CASSIARPYEQYF
. | TRBJ2-7 | TRBV4-2 | . | TGTGCCAGCAGCCAAGAAGATTACGAGCAGTACTTC | CASSQEDYEQYF
. | TRBJ1-4 | TRBV18 | few | TGTGCCAGCTCACTTTCTTATAATGAAAAACTGTTTTTT | CASSLSYNEKLFF
. | TRBJ2-5 | TRBV29-1 | . | TGCAGCGTTGAATCCGGGTTGGGGACCCAGTACTTC | CSVESGLGTQYF
. | TRBJ1-3 | TRBV6-6 | few | TGTGCCAGCAGTTACGGGGGCAGAACCTCTGGAAACACCATATATTTT | CASSYGGRTSGNTIYF
TRBD2 | TRBJ2-2 | TRBV10-3 | few | TGTGCCATCAGTGACGTAGCGGGTCCCGGGGAGCTGTTTTTT | CAISDVAGPGELFF
. | TRBJ2-3 | TRBV25-1 | once | TGTGCCAGCAGTGCGGGCTCGTCGCAGTATTTT | CASSAGSSQYF
TRBD1 | TRBJ1-5 | TRBV7-2 | . | TGTGCCAGCAGCTTCACAGGGGTAAGCAATCAGCCCCAGCATTTT | CASSFTGVSNQPQHF
TRBD2 | TRBJ2-5 | TRBV4-2 | . | TGTGCCAGCAGCCCCCGGACTAGAGCGACCCAGTACTTC | CASSPRTRATQYF
. | TRBJ2-5 | TRBV15 | . | TGTGCCACCAGCAGAGATCTCGAGACCCAGTACTTC | CATSRDLETQYF
. | TRBJ2-1 | TRBV19 | few | TGTGCCAGTAGTAGCGAAAATGGCAGGGCCTCCTACAATGAGCAGTTCTTC | CASSSENGRASYNEQFF
. | TRBJ2-5 | TRBV4-3 | . | TGCGCCAGCAGCCACCCGGGTGGAGAGACCCAGTACTTC | CASSHPGGETQYF
. | TRBJ2-7 | TRBV6-6 | . | TGTGCCAGCAGTTCAAGGGACCACTCGGTGGGGCAGTACTTC | CASSSRDHSVGQYF